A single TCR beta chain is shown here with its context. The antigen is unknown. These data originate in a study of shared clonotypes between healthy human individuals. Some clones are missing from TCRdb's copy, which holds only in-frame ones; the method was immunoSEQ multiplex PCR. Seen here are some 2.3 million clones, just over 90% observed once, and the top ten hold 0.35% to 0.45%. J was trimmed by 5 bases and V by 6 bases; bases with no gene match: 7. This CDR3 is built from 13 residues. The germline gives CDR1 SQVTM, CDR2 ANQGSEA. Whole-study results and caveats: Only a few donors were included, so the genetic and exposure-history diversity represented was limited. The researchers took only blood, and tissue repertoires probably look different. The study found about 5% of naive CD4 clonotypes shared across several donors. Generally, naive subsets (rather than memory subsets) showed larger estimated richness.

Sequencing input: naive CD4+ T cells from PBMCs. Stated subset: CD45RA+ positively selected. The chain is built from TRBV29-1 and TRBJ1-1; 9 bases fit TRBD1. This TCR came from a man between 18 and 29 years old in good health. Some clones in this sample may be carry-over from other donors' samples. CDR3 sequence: CSVAQGARTEAFF. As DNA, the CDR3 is TGCAGCGTCGCACAGGGGGCGCGAACTGAAGCTTTCTTT.